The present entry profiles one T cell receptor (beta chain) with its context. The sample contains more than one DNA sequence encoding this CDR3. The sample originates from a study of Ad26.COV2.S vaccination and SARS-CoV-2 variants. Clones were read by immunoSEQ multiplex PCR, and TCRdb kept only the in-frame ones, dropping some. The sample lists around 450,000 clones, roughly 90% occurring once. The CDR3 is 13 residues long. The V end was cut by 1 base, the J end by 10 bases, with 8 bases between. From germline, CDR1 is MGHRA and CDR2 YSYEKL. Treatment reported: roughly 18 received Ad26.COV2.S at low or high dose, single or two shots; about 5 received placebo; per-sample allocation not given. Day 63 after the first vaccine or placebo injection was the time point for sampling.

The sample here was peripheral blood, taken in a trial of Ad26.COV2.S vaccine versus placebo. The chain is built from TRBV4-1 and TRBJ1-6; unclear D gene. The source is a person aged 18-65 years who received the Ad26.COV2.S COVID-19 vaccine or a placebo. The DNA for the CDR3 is TGCGCCAGCAGCCAAGGTGGCGGCTCACCCCTCCACTTT. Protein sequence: CASSQGGGSPLHF.